This entry is about one T cell receptor (beta chain). Antigen specificity is unknown. This sample was taken from a study of beta chain features in type 1 diabetes. The trim removed 7 bases at V and 5 bases at J, leaving 7 bases unmatched. The CDR3 covers 12 residues. Germline V gives CDR1 SQVTM, CDR2 ANQGSEA. Study results and limitations: Moderately but significantly shorter TCRB CDR3s were found in Type 1 diabetes patients in all four CD4+ subsets.

Sorted populations all had greater than 95% purity. What was sequenced were expressed TCRB transcripts, since all of the isolated RNA had been reverse transcribed. The data were produced by immunoSEQ multiplex PCR, yet TCRdb's version contains in-frame clones alone and is incomplete. The sample contains 45,000 to 65,000 clones, around 53% of which appear only once. The chain has TRBV29-1 and TRBJ2-5; 7 bases line up with TRBD2. The TCR originated in a woman aged 40 to 49 with type 1 diabetes. Material for sequencing was Tregs from blood. The CDR3 region is CSAGGEGETQYF. In DNA form, the CDR3 reads TGCAGCGCAGGAGGGGAGGGGGAGACCCAGTACTTC.